This T cell receptor beta chain was identified during a study of response to subunit inactivated influenza vaccine. General study points: The authors suggested that every seasonal influenza vaccination recruits few new T cells.

TCRdb processed the RT-PCR reads anew with MiXCR; each CDR3 protein has one entry. The sample carries around 650,000 distinct CDR3 sequences, 15% to 19% recorded once. A note on this clonotype: Its antigen is unknown.

The source is a man aged 50-60 years who received an inactivated influenza vaccine. The source was PBMCs from blood, collected 11 to 12 days after vaccination.

CDR3: CASSLNLAGGASGNTIYF. DNA of the CDR3: TGTGCCAGCAGCTTGAATCTAGCCGGCGGGGCCTCTGGAAACACCATATATTTT. The gene calls are TRBV5-4 and TRBJ1-3, with D possibly matching TRBD1 (5 bases). CDR1 is SGHNT, CDR2 YYREEE, per germline (reference sequence). The CDR3 sequence is 18 residues long. The V end was cut by 1 base, the J end by 0 bases, with 17 bases between.